This TCR beta chain came from a study of post-analysis software for immune sequencing data. In the study overall: Disease courses included relapsing-remitting, secondary progressive and progressive-relapsing multiple sclerosis. Study-wide results and limits: F measure grouped same-batch samples tightly together. When patients were compared with controls, a handful of TRBV segments were more frequent, TRBV5-6, TRBV5-1 and TRBV20-1 among them. Significantly lower normalized Chao1 diversity was seen in multiple sclerosis patients than in controls.

This clonotype was recorded once. The target antigen is unknown. CDR3 size: 17 residues. With 0 bases clipped from V and 4 bases from J, the junction kept 11 bases outside the gene matches. From germline, CDR1 is GTSNPN and CDR2 SVGIG (reference sequence). Built from TCR beta cDNA, the libraries had unique molecular identifiers in them. Some 500,000 cDNA molecules were obtained per 1 to 10 million input T cells. TCRdb analysed the PCR reads with MiXCR anew, one entry per CDR3 protein. Seen here are hundreds of thousands of distinct CDR3 sequences, roughly 45% observed once, and the top ten hold about 12%.

This clonotype originated in a girl aged 10 to 17 with multiple sclerosis. Material for sequencing was blood. The V and J genes are TRBV30 and TRBJ1-4; 7 bases line up with TRBD1. The CDR3 bases are TGTGCCTGGAGTGTCCCCACACGGGACAGAGATAATGAAAAACTGTTTTTT. Translating gives CAWSVPTRDRDNEKLFF. Full variable domain (rest looked up from reference TRBV30 and TRBJ1-4): SQTIHQWPATLVQPVGSPLSLECTVEGTSNPNLYWYRQAAGRGLQLLFYSVGIGQISSEVPQNLSASRPQDRQFILSSKKLLLSDSGFYLCAWSVPTRDRDNEKLFFGSGTQLSVL.